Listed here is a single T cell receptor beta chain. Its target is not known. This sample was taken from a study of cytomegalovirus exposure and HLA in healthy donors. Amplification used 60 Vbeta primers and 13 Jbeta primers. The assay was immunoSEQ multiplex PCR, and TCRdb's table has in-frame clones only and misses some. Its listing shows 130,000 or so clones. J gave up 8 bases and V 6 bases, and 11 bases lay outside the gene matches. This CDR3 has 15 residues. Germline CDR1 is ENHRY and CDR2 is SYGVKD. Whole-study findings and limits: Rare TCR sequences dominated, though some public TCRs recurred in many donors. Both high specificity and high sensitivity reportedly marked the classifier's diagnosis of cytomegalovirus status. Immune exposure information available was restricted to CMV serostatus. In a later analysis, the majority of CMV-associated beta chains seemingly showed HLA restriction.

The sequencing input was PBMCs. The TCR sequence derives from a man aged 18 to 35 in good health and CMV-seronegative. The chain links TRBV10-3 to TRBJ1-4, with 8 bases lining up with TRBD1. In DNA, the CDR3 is TGTGCCATCAGCACGCAACAGGGGGTATGGGAAAAACTGTTTTTT. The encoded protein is CAISTQQGVWEKLFF.